Listed below are T cell receptor beta chains from one sample, sequenced in a study of molecular identifiers for immune sequencing clone quantification. MiXCR, applied by TCRdb to the PCR reads, yields one record per CDR3 protein. The sample contains 550,000 to 750,000 distinct CDR3 sequences, just under 20% of which appear only once. Sequencing used naive CD8+ T cells from blood, with Jurkat cell RNA spiked in. The receptors were sampled from a human donor in good health. Some libraries in this study had Jurkat cell RNA spiked in. CDR3s include the opening cysteine and the closing phenylalanine or tryptophan. A D gene is named only where the DNA matches it firmly. Size is stated for part of the rows, as once, few or many counts, or as a class when the clone is expanded.

>TRBJ1-1|NA|NA|TRBV4-3|14
TGCGCCAGCAGCCAAGAAACAGGGCGTACTGAAGCTTTCTTT
CASSQETGRTEAFF
>TRBJ2-5|NA|few|TRBV27|13
TGTGCCAGCAGTTTCGGGATCGGAGAGACCCAGTACTTC
CASSFGIGETQYF
>TRBJ1-1|NA|NA|TRBV30|15
TGTGCCTGGAGGTTCAGGGAGACCATGAACATTGAAGCTTTCTTT
CAWRFRETMNIEAFF
>TRBJ2-2|NA|few|TRBV5-6|14
TGTGCCAGCAGCTTGGGATACTCCACCGGGGAGCTGTTTTTT
CASSLGYSTGELFF
>TRBJ2-3|NA|few|TRBV7-9|15
TGTGCCAGCAGCTTTGTGACATACAGCACAGATACGCAGTATTTT
CASSFVTYSTDTQYF
>TRBJ2-7|TRBD1|NA|TRBV4-1|14
TGCGCCAGCAGCTCTGTCAACAGGGGCTACGAGCAGTACTTC
CASSSVNRGYEQYF
>TRBJ2-3|TRBD2|many|TRBV18|15
TGTGCCAGCTCACCACTGGGACTAGTTACAGATACGCAGTATTTT
CASSPLGLVTDTQYF
>TRBJ1-1|TRBD1|many|TRBV7-8|16
TGTGCCAGCAGCTTAATATGGTCGGGGGGACAGTCTGAAGCTTTCTTT
CASSLIWSGGQSEAFF
>TRBJ1-4|NA|many|TRBV7-9|17
TGTGCCAGCAGCTCCGAGCGAGGACAGCCAGATAATGAAAAACTGTTTTTT
CASSSERGQPDNEKLFF
>TRBJ2-7|TRBD1|NA|TRBV6-2/TRBV6-3|14
TGTGCCAGCAGTTACCCCTCGACAGGGCGCGAGCAGTACTTC
CASSYPSTGREQYF
>TRBJ1-2|NA|many|TRBV6-5|13
TGTGCCAGCAGGGAAGAGGACAGCTATGGCTACACCTTC
CASREEDSYGYTF
>TRBJ2-5|TRBD2|NA|TRBV6-2/TRBV6-3|17
TGTGCCAGCAGTTACCCTAACGGACGGGGGGGGGAGGAAACCCAGTACTTC
CASSYPNGRGGEETQYF
>TRBJ2-7|NA|many|TRBV7-9|14
TGTGCCAGCAGCTCGAGTGATAGCTCCTACGAGCAGTACTTC
CASSSSDSSYEQYF
>TRBJ1-5|NA|many|TRBV27|14
TGTGCCAGCAGTCACTCAGGACCGAATCAGCCCCAGCATTTT
CASSHSGPNQPQHF
>TRBJ1-6|TRBD1|NA|TRBV4-3|15
TGCGCCAGCAGCCAAGGGACAGGGGATAATTCACCCCTCCACTTT
CASSQGTGDNSPLHF
>TRBJ2-5|NA|NA|TRBV7-9|16
TGTGCCAGCAGCATTAGACAGGGAGGTTTAGGAGAGACCCAGTACTTC
CASSIRQGGLGETQYF
>TRBJ1-6|NA|NA|TRBV4-1|17
TGCGCCAGCAGCCAAGAAAGTTTGGGGCTCTGGGATTCACCCCTCCACTTT
CASSQESLGLWDSPLHF
>TRBJ1-4|NA|NA|TRBV29-1|12
TGCAGCGTTGAAGCTGACCGGGAGGAACTGTTTTTT
CSVEADREELFF